The T cell receptor beta chain under discussion was sequenced for a study of shared clonotypes between healthy human individuals. Study in general: CD4 naive cells filled three plates per donor, CD4 memory three, CD8 naive two and CD8 memory one. General study findings and limits: Compared with clonotypes that all four donors shared, non-shared clonotypes had lower generation probabilities.

As regards this clone: Its target is not known.

A CD45RA-negative memory subset and a CD45RA+ naive subset were separated from the CD4+ cells. The CDR3 runs 17 residues. Here immunoSEQ multiplex PCR was the method, and the copy in TCRdb shows in-frame clones only, minus some. The profile shows roughly 1,600,000 clones, around 98.5% of them singletons. This clonotype originated in a man aged 25-45 years in good health. What was sequenced was naive CD4+ T cells sorted from blood. Subset given: CD45RA+ positively selected. The chain links TRBV21-1 to TRBJ2-7; the table gives TRBD1 as D, unverified against the DNA. TRBV21-1 is a listed pseudogene. CDR3 nucleotide sequence: TGTGCCAGCACCAATCGACAGGTGGCGGGTAACTCCTACGAGCAGTACTTC. It encodes CASTNRQVAGNSYEQYF.